This T cell receptor (beta chain) derives from a study of post-analysis software for immune sequencing data. Study-wide findings and caveats: Relative to controls, patients with multiple sclerosis showed significantly lower normalized Chao1 diversity. Included in a set of about 5 TRBV segments more frequent in patients than controls were TRBV5-6, TRBV5-1 and TRBV20-1.

About this clonotype: What it binds is unknown.

Trimming stripped 3 bases from V and 4 bases from J, with 9 bases between. Germline loops: CDR1 SGHDN, CDR2 FVKESK. The CDR3 length is 13 residues. Unique molecular identifiers were built into the TCR beta cDNA libraries. Out of 1 to 10 million T cells, hundreds of thousands of cDNA molecules were generated. MiXCR, run by TCRdb on the PCR reads, gives a single entry per CDR3 protein. The sample yields fewer than 550,000 distinct CDR3 sequences, around a third seen once. J is TRBJ1-2 and V is TRBV14; no clear D. This TCR was sampled from a girl under 18 with multiple sclerosis. The sample consisted of blood. The CDR3 DNA sequence: TGTGCCAGCAGCCAGAGAGGTACCTATGGCTACACCTTC. It yields the protein CASSQRGTYGYTF.